This T cell receptor (beta chain) is from a study of T cells in Graves' hyperthyroidism and ophthalmopathy. Hyperthyroidism had been newly diagnosed in patients aged 18 to 65, and its duration was under 2 months. With 5 bases clipped from V and 5 bases from J, the junction kept 11 bases outside the gene matches. CDR1 LGHDT and CDR2 YNNKEL come from the germline V gene (reference sequence). The CDR3 runs 16 residues. This clonotype was seen many times. From RNA transcripts, TCR beta CDR3 regions were amplified. First-round RT-PCR targeting the TCR CDR3 was performed with the HTBI primer set. TCRdb reanalysed the multiplex PCR reads using MiXCR and keeps one entry per CDR3 protein. The table lists roughly 180,000 distinct CDR3 sequences, over 15% of them singletons.

The specimen was blood. This chain connects TRBV3-1 to TRBJ2-3; 9 bases fit TRBD2. This receptor was identified in a woman aged 45-65 years with Graves' hyperthyroidism. The chain's CDR3 is CASSKQAGRGGDTQYF. DNA for the CDR3: TGTGCCAGCAGCAAGCAAGCGGGGCGGGGGGGAGATACGCAGTATTTT.